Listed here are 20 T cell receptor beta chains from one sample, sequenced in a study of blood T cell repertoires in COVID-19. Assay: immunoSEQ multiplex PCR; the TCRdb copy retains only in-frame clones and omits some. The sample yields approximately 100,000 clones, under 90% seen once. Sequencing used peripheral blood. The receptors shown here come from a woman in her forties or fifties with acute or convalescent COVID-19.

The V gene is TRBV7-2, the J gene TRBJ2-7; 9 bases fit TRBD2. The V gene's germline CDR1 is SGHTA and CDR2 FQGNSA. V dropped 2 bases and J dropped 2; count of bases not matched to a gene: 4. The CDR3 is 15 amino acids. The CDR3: CASSLLRGGPYEQYF. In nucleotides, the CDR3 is TGTGCCAGCAGCTTATTGCGGGGGGGCCCCTACGAGCAGTACTTC.

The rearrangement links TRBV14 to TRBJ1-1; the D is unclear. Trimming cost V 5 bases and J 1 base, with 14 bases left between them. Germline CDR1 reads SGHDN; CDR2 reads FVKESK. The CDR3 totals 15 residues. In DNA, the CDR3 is TGTGCCAGCAGCTTTCAAGCATCGGGGAACACTGAAGCTTTCTTT. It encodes CASSFQASGNTEAFF.

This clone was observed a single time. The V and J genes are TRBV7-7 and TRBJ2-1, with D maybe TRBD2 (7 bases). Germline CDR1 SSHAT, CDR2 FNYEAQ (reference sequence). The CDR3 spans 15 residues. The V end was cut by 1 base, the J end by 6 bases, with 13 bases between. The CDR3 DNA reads TGTGCCAGCAGCTTAGGCGGGGGCCCTGGCAATGAGCAGTTCTTC. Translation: CASSLGGGPGNEQFF.

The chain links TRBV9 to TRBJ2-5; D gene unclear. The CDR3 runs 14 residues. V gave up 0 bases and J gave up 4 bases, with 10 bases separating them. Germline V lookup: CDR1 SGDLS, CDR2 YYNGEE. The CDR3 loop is CASSVAPLSETQYF. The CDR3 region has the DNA TGTGCCAGCAGCGTAGCTCCCCTCTCAGAGACCCAGTACTTC.

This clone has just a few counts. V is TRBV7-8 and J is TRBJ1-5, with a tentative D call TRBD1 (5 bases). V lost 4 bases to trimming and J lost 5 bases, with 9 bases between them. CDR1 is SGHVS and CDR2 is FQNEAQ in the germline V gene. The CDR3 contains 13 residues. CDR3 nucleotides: TGTGCCAGCAGCTCGACAGTAGATCAGCCCCAGCATTTT. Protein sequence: CASSSTVDQPQHF.

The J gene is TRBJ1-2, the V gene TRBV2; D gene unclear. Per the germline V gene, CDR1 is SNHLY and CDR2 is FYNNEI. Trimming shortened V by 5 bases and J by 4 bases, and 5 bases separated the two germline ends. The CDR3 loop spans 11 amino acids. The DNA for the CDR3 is TGTGCCAGCAGTTTATCCTATGGCTACACCTTC. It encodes CASSLSYGYTF.

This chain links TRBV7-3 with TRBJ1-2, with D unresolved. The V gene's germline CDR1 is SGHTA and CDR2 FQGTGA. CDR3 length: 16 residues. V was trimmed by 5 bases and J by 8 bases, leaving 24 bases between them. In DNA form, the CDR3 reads TGTGCCAGCAGCGAGAATGCTCCAACCTTTGGGCGAGGCTACACCTTC. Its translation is CASSENAPTFGRGYTF.

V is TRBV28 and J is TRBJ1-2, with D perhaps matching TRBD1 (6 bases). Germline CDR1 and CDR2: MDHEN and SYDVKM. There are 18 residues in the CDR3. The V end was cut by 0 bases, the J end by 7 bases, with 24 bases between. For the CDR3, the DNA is TGTGCCAGCAGTTTATGGTCTGGGGGGGCAGGGGAAATTCCTGGCTACACCTTC. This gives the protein CASSLWSGGAGEIPGYTF.

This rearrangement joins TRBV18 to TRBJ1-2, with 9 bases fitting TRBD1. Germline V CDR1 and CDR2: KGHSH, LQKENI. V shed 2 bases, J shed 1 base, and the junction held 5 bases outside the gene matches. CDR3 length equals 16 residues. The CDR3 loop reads CASSPRTGASNYGYTF. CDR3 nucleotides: TGTGCCAGCTCACCAAGGACAGGGGCAAGTAACTATGGCTACACCTTC.

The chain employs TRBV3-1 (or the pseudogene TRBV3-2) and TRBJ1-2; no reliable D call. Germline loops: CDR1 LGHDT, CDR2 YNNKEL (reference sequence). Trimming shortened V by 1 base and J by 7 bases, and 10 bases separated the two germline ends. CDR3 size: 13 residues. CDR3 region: CASSQGRALGYTF. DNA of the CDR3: TGTGCCAGCAGCCAAGGGAGGGCCCTTGGCTACACCTTC.

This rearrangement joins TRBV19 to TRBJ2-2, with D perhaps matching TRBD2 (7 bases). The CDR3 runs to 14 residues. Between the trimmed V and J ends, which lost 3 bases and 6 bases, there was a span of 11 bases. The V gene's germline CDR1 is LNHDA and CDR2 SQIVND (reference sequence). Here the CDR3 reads CASSITGGPGELFF. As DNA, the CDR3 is TGTGCCAGTAGTATCACCGGGGGGCCCGGGGAGCTGTTTTTT. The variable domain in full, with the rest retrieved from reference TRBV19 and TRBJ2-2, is DGGITQSPKYLFRKEGQNVTLSCEQNLNHDAMYWYRQDPGQGLRLIYYSQIVNDFQKGDIAEGYSVSREKKESFPLTVTSAQKNPTAFYLCASSITGGPGELFFGEGSRLTVL.

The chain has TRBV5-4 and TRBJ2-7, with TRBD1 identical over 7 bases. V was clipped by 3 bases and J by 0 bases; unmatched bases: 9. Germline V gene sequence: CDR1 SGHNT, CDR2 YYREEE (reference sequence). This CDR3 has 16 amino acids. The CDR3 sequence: CASSSDRASASYEQYF. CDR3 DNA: TGTGCCAGCAGCTCTGACAGGGCCTCGGCCTCCTACGAGCAGTACTTC.

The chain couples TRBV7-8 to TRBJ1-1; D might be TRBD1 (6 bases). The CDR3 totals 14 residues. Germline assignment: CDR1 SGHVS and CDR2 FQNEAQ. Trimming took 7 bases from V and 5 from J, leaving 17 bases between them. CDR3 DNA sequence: TGTGCCAGCACCATCCTCAGGGGATTGACTGAAGCTTTCTTT. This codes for CASTILRGLTEAFF.

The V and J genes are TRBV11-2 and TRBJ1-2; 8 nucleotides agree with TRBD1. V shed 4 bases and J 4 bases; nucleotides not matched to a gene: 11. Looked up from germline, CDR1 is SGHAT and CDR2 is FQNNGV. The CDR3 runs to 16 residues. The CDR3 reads CASSSSPGTGRYGYTF. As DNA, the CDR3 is TGTGCCAGCAGCTCATCACCTGGGACAGGACGCTATGGCTACACCTTC.

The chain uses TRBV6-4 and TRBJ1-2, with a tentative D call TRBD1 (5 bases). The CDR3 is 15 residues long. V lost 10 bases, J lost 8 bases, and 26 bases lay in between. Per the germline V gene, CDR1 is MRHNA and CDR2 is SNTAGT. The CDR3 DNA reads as TGTGCCACCCGTCTCAGGGAGGAAGGAGTCGGGGGCTACACCTTC. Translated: CATRLREEGVGGYTF.

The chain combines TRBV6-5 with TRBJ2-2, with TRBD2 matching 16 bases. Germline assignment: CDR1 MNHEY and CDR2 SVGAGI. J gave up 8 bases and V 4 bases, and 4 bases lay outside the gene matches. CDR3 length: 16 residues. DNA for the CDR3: TGTGCCAGCAGTTCCGGGACTAGCGGGGGGGGAGGGGAGCTGTTTTTT. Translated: CASSSGTSGGGGELFF.

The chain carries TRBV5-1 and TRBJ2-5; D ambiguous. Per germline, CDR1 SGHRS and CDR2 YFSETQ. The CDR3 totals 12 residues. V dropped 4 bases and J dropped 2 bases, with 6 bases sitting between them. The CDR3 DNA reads TGCGCCAGCAGCGCAGGTCAAGAGACCCAGTACTTC. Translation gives CASSAGQETQYF.

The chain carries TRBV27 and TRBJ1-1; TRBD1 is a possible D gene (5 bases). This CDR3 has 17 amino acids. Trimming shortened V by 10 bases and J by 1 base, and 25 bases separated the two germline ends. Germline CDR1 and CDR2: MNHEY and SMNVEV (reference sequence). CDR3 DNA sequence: TGTGCCACCCACACTCTACGGACGGACAATAGGAACACTGAAGCTTTCTTT. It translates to CATHTLRTDNRNTEAFF.

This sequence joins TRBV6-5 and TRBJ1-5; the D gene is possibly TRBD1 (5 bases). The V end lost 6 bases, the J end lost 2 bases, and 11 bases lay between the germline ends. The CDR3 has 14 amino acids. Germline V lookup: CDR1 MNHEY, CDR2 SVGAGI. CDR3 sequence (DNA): TGTGCCAGCAGCCAGGGTGGCGGCAATCAGCCCCAGCATTTT. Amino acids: CASSQGGGNQPQHF.

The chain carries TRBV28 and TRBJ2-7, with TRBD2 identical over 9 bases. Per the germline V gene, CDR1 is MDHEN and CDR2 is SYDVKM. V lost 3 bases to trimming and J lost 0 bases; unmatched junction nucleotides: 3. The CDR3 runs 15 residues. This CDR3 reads CASSLRSGGSYEQYF. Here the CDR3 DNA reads TGTGCCAGCAGTTTGCGTAGCGGGGGCTCCTACGAGCAGTACTTC.